A selection of T cell receptor beta chains follows, all from one sample in a study of blood T cell repertoires in COVID-19. Generated by immunoSEQ multiplex PCR, the TCRdb table keeps only in-frame clones and is missing some. Of about 190,000 clones in the sample, roughly 89% were seen once. The sequencing sample was made of peripheral blood. The receptors were gathered from a man aged 40-55 years with acute or convalescent COVID-19. Both conserved end residues are part of each CDR3. The D gene is left open where the match is weak. Not all rows give a size; the values are once, few, many and, for expanded clones, a class.

size | D | J | V | CDR3 | DNA
NA | NA | TRBJ2-2 | TRBV11-2 | CASSPDRNTGELFF | TGTGCCAGCAGCCCGGACAGAAACACCGGGGAGCTGTTTTTT
NA | NA | TRBJ1-5 | TRBV3-1/TRBV3-2 | CASSLETDNQPQHF | TGTGCCAGCAGCCTAGAGACAGACAATCAGCCCCAGCATTTT
once | TRBD1 | TRBJ1-2 | TRBV19 | CATRTGVVGGYTF | TGTGCCACAAGGACAGGGGTAGTTGGTGGCTACACCTTC
NA | NA | TRBJ2-2 | TRBV9 | CASSPRPVDTGELFF | TGTGCCAGCAGCCCCAGGCCGGTCGACACCGGGGAGCTGTTTTTT
NA | NA | TRBJ2-4 | TRBV30 | CAWSDEGRTKNIQYF | TGTGCCTGGAGTGATGAGGGTCGGACCAAAAACATTCAGTACTTC
NA | TRBD1 | TRBJ1-3 | TRBV9 | CASSENRGSGNTIYF | TGTGCCAGCAGCGAGAACAGGGGCTCTGGAAACACCATATATTTT
NA | TRBD1 | TRBJ1-2 | TRBV11-3 | CASSFNSGGTSLTF | TGTGCCAGCAGCTTCAATTCAGGGGGCACGAGCCTCACCTTC
NA | NA | TRBJ2-3 | TRBV6-1 | CASSESRQTSTDTQYF | TGTGCCAGCAGTGAGTCGAGACAGACTAGCACAGATACGCAGTATTTT
NA | TRBD1 | TRBJ2-7 | TRBV7-3 | CASSLTGGTSEQYF | TGTGCCAGCAGCTTGACAGGGGGAACGAGCGAGCAGTACTTC
NA | TRBD2 | TRBJ2-5 | TRBV5-1 | CASSVAGAEETQYF | TGCGCCAGCAGCGTAGCGGGGGCCGAAGAGACCCAGTACTTC
NA | NA | TRBJ1-4 | TRBV19 | CASSSTGMPNEKLFF | TGTGCCAGTAGTTCAACAGGGATGCCTAATGAAAAACTGTTTTTT
NA | TRBD1 | TRBJ1-2 | TRBV7-3 | CASSSGQGNYGYTF | TGTGCCAGCAGCTCAGGACAGGGGAACTATGGCTACACCTTC
NA | NA | TRBJ1-2 | TRBV11-2 | CASSLFGRVPLYMGYTF | TGTGCCAGCAGCTTATTCGGCAGGGTACCCCTCTATATGGGCTACACCTTC
NA | NA | TRBJ1-5 | TRBV23-1 | CASSQSTGTGLNQPQHF | TGCGCCAGCAGTCAATCGACCGGGACTGGCCTTAATCAGCCCCAGCATTTT
once | NA | TRBJ1-1 | TRBV7-8 | CASSPRTRRDTEAFF | TGTGCCAGCTCCCCCCGGACTAGGAGGGACACTGAAGCTTTCTTT
NA | TRBD1 | TRBJ1-4 | TRBV6-1 | CASSELGQLVKLFF | TGTGCCAGCAGTGAATTGGGACAGCTCGTAAAACTGTTTTTT
once | NA | TRBJ2-7 | TRBV6-5 | CASSPQGYEQYF | TGTGCCAGCAGCCCCCAGGGCTACGAGCAGTACTTC
NA | NA | TRBJ2-2 | TRBV5-5 | CASSRSAGELFF | TGTGCCAGCAGCCGAAGCGCCGGGGAGCTGTTTTTT
NA | NA | TRBJ1-5 | TRBV7-2 | CASPGPHRDSNQPQHF | TGTGCCAGCCCAGGGCCACACAGGGATAGCAATCAGCCCCAGCATTTT
NA | TRBD2 | TRBJ2-5 | TRBV30 | CACQRGAGRETQYF | TGTGCCTGTCAGCGGGGAGCGGGTCGAGAGACCCAGTACTTC
once | NA | TRBJ2-7 | TRBV6-1 | CASSETLTLGGQYF | TGTGCCAGCAGTGAAACTCTGACTTTAGGGGGGCAGTACTTC
NA | NA | TRBJ2-7 | TRBV6-5 | CASSWGGLSPHEQYF | TGTGCCAGTTCCTGGGGGGGGCTTTCCCCACACGAGCAGTACTTC
NA | TRBD2 | TRBJ2-2 | TRBV9 | CASSVATSGGAGELFF | TGTGCCAGCAGCGTAGCGACTAGCGGGGGGGCCGGGGAGCTGTTTTTT
few | TRBD1 | TRBJ1-1 | TRBV19 | CASTRRGQRANTEAFF | TGTGCCAGTACTCGGAGGGGGCAGAGGGCAAACACTGAAGCTTTCTTT
NA | NA | TRBJ1-1 | TRBV7-3 | CASSTGNTEAFF | TGTGCCAGCAGCACAGGGAACACTGAAGCTTTCTTT
NA | NA | TRBJ2-7 | TRBV7-2 | CASSAIRGNYEQYF | TGTGCCAGCAGCGCGATCAGGGGTAACTACGAGCAGTACTTC
once | NA | TRBJ2-1 | TRBV27 | CASSLSSGEIYNEQFF | TGTGCCAGCAGTTTAAGCTCGGGGGAGATCTACAATGAGCAGTTCTTC
NA | NA | TRBJ2-7 | TRBV7-2 | CASSLDSQRAKQYF | TGTGCCAGCAGCTTAGATTCCCAGAGGGCCAAGCAGTACTTC
NA | TRBD2 | TRBJ2-3 | TRBV13 | CASSPWGGEDTQYF | TGTGCCAGCAGCCCCTGGGGGGGGGAGGATACGCAGTATTTT
NA | TRBD1 | TRBJ1-3 | TRBV5-5 | CASRNRGQGNTIYF | TGTGCCAGCAGAAACAGGGGACAAGGAAACACCATATATTTT
NA | NA | TRBJ1-5 | TRBV27 | CASSPYSNQPQHF | TGTGCCAGCAGCCCGTATAGCAATCAGCCCCAGCATTTT
NA | TRBD1 | TRBJ1-5 | TRBV2 | CASTIGQASQPQHF | TGTGCCAGCACTATAGGACAGGCAAGTCAGCCCCAGCATTTT
NA | TRBD1 | TRBJ1-5 | TRBV6-1 | CASSDLRSGTGGYQPQHF | TGTGCCAGCAGTGACTTACGATCCGGGACAGGGGGCTATCAGCCCCAGCATTTT
NA | NA | TRBJ2-7 | TRBV11-3 | CASSLEHGSTYEQYF | TGTGCCAGCAGCTTAGAACATGGCTCGACCTACGAGCAGTACTTC
NA | NA | TRBJ2-3 | TRBV10-3 | CAISDVDTDTQYF | TGTGCCATCAGTGATGTAGACACAGATACGCAGTATTTT
NA | TRBD1 | TRBJ2-2 | TRBV7-3 | CASSRDRLTGELFF | TGTGCCAGCAGCCGGGACAGGCTTACCGGGGAGCTGTTTTTT
NA | TRBD2 | TRBJ2-3 | TRBV13 | CASSPPLAGGPDTQYF | TGTGCCAGCAGCCCCCCCCTAGCGGGGGGGCCAGATACGCAGTATTTT
NA | TRBD1 | TRBJ1-6 | TRBV4-3 | CASSHGTGTGGKSPLHF | TGCGCCAGCAGCCACGGAACCGGGACAGGGGGCAAGTCACCCCTCCACTTT
NA | TRBD1 | TRBJ1-1 | TRBV5-8 | CATNSGTGFGNTEAFF | TGTGCCACTAATTCCGGGACAGGGTTCGGGAACACTGAAGCTTTCTTT
NA | NA | TRBJ2-3 | TRBV5-4 | CASSSPEQGTTSTDTQYF | TGTGCCAGCAGCTCCCCCGAGCAGGGGACGACTAGCACAGATACGCAGTATTTT
NA | TRBD2 | TRBJ2-3 | TRBV24-1 | CATRDGGEPISTDTQYF | TGTGCCACCAGGGACGGGGGGGAACCGATTAGCACAGATACGCAGTATTTT
NA | NA | TRBJ2-5 | TRBV19 | CASSIEYRFQETQYF | TGTGCCAGTAGTATAGAGTACAGGTTCCAAGAGACCCAGTACTTC
NA | TRBD1 | TRBJ1-2 | TRBV6-5 | CASSPGTVNYGYTF | TGTGCCAGCAGTCCCGGGACAGTCAACTATGGCTACACCTTC
NA | TRBD2 | TRBJ2-2 | TRBV4-2 | CASSQSGGADTGELFF | TGTGCCAGCAGCCAAAGCGGGGGGGCGGACACCGGGGAGCTGTTTTTT
NA | NA | TRBJ2-1 | TRBV21-1 | CASSKVGGLAGRANEQFF | TGTGCCAGCAGCAAAGTAGGGGGACTAGCGGGGAGAGCGAATGAGCAGTTCTTC
NA | NA | TRBJ2-1 | TRBV5-1 | CASSLTQGENEQFF | TGCGCCAGCAGCTTGACACAGGGTGAAAATGAGCAGTTCTTC
NA | NA | TRBJ1-2 | TRBV5-1 | CASSLGPGENYGYTF | TGCGCCAGCAGCTTGGGCCCGGGGGAGAACTATGGCTACACCTTC
NA | NA | TRBJ2-7 | TRBV6-5 | CASSYSTGLGTYEQYF | TGTGCCAGCAGTTACTCGACAGGTTTGGGGACCTACGAGCAGTACTTC
NA | TRBD2 | TRBJ2-1 | TRBV3-1/TRBV3-2 | CASSQYASGGARKGYNEQFF | TGTGCCAGCAGCCAATATGCTAGCGGGGGGGCCCGTAAAGGGTACAATGAGCAGTTCTTC
once | TRBD1 | TRBJ1-1 | TRBV15 | CATSRDRARGLTEAFF | TGTGCCACCAGCAGAGATCGGGCCAGGGGGCTGACTGAAGCTTTCTTT
NA | NA | TRBJ2-1 | TRBV12-3/TRBV12-4 | CASGPGYNEQFF | TGTGCCAGCGGCCCAGGGTACAATGAGCAGTTCTTC
NA | TRBD1 | TRBJ1-5 | TRBV18 | CASSPTGDGQPQHF | TGTGCCAGCTCACCGACAGGGGACGGGCAGCCCCAGCATTTT
few | TRBD2 | TRBJ2-1 | TRBV5-4 | CASSRGASGGAGEQFF | TGTGCCAGCAGTCGGGGGGCGAGCGGGGGGGCCGGTGAGCAGTTCTTC